The 15 T cell receptor beta chains listed next were all sequenced from one sample in a study of radiation and T cells in renal cell carcinoma. The time point was: blood 4 weeks post-SBRT, at nephrectomy. As for treatment: 15 Gy SBRT to primary tumor, nephrectomy 4 weeks later. Sequencing used immunoSEQ multiplex PCR; TCRdb keeps in-frame clones, though not all of them. This table has approximately 150,000 clones, about 88% appearing once. The sequenced sample was blood, obtained from a patient whose treatment included radiotherapy and nephrectomy. All receptors come from a woman in her 50s with renal cell carcinoma.

The chain combines TRBV19 with TRBJ2-7; D is undetermined. CDR1 LNHDA and CDR2 SQIVND come from the germline V gene (reference sequence). V lost 3 bases and J 2 bases, leaving 14 bases between the germline ends. The CDR3 has 15 amino acids. CDR3 in DNA: TGTGCCAGTAGTATTTCGGGTTTTGGTACCTACGAGCAGTACTTC. This encodes CASSISGFGTYEQYF.

To note about this clone: One end of the junction varies from germline; a read error may be responsible. The chain recombines TRBV29-1 with TRBJ1-2; weak D call: TRBD1 (6 bases). Germline V lookup: CDR1 SQVTM, CDR2 ANQGSEA. CDR3 length equals 12 residues. The CDR3 DNA is TGCAACGTTCTAAGGGGGGACTATGGCTACACCTTC. Encoded protein: CNVLRGDYGYTF.

The chain recombines TRBV4-1 with TRBJ1-1; possibly TRBD1 for D (5 bases). Trimming stripped 1 base from V and 1 base from J, with 13 bases between. In germline, CDR1 is MGHRA, CDR2 YSYEKL. CDR3 length: 16 residues. CDR3: CASSQGGSVGNTEAFF. Here the CDR3 DNA reads TGCGCCAGCAGCCAAGGGGGCAGTGTAGGGAACACTGAAGCTTTCTTT.

This chain links TRBV10-2 with TRBJ1-1; perhaps TRBD1 as D (5 bases). The CDR3 length is 12 residues. V lost 8 bases and J 8 bases, leaving 15 bases between the germline ends. Germline CDR1 and CDR2: WSHSY and SAAADI. The CDR3 DNA follows: TGCGCCAGCCGGCTAGGGGCCTCGGAAGCTTTCTTT. It encodes CASRLGASEAFF.

This clone has more than one count but fewer than ten. V usage is TRBV5-6 and J usage is TRBJ2-5; a weak D match, TRBD1 (5 bases). The CDR3 covers 13 residues. Looked up from germline, CDR1 is SGHDT and CDR2 is YYEEEE. Trimming took 4 bases from V and 3 from J, leaving 10 bases between them. Written as DNA, the CDR3 is TGTGCCAGCAGCACGACAGAGAAAGAGACCCAGTACTTC. This translates into CASSTTEKETQYF.

The V gene is TRBV20-1, the J gene TRBJ2-5; D is ambiguous. CDR1 and CDR2 (germline): DFQATT, SNEGSKA (reference sequence). Deletions cut 6 bases from V and 2 bases from J, with 4 bases between. This CDR3 has 10 amino acids. The CDR3 here is CSATQETQYF. The CDR3 DNA sequence: TGCAGTGCCACACAAGAGACCCAGTACTTC.

This clone has only one observation. The rearrangement joins TRBV14 to TRBJ1-6; maybe TRBD1 (5 bases). The CDR3 runs to 13 residues. CDR1 and CDR2 from the germline V gene are SGHDN and FVKESK. Trimming removed 4 bases at V and 13 bases at J, with 14 bases between. Written as DNA, the CDR3 is TGTGCCAGCAGCCCATCATTTCAGGGTCCCCTCCACTTT. This encodes CASSPSFQGPLHF.

The chain recombines TRBV7-6 with TRBJ2-7; 14 positions agree with TRBD2. With V trimmed by 2 bases and J by 2 bases, 5 bases remained unmatched. Germline CDR1 and CDR2: SGHVS and FNYEAQ. This CDR3 is built from 17 residues. DNA of the CDR3: TGTGCCAGCAGCTTAACGGCGACTAGCGGGAGGGCCTACGAGCAGTACTTC. Its translation: CASSLTATSGRAYEQYF.

This clone has just one count. The same CDR3 arises from other DNA sequences in this sample as well. The chain uses TRBV5-1 and TRBJ2-1; D is unclear. This CDR3 has 12 amino acids. V lost 0 bases and J lost 8, with 6 bases in between. CDR1 is SGHRS and CDR2 is YFSETQ in the germline V gene. The CDR3 bases are TGCGCCAGCAGCTTGGATCTCGATGAGCAGTTCTTC. Its translation: CASSLDLDEQFF.

The V and J genes are TRBV7-9 and TRBJ1-4, with 7 bases lining up with TRBD1. Per the germline V gene, CDR1 is SEHNR and CDR2 is FQNEAQ (reference sequence). The length of the CDR3 is 11 residues. Unmatched junction bases numbered 2, after V lost 8 bases and J lost 8 bases. In DNA, the CDR3 is TGTGCCAGCCAGGACAGGGAAAAACTGTTTTTT. This gives the protein CASQDREKLFF.

This clone was seen a handful of times. The V and J genes are TRBV25-1 and TRBJ2-7; 8 nucleotides line up with TRBD2. Germline V gene sequence: CDR1 MGHDK, CDR2 SYGVNS. The V and J ends lost 4 bases and 3 bases, in that order; junction bases with no gene match: 11. CDR3 length equals 16 residues. The CDR3 region has the DNA TGTGCCAGCAGTGTAATTGGGCGGGGGGCCCTCTACGAGCAGTACTTC. Its translation: CASSVIGRGALYEQYF.

The chain links TRBV6-5 to TRBJ2-2; D is perhaps TRBD2 (5 bases). This CDR3 comprises 15 residues. CDR1 MNHEY and CDR2 SVGAGI come from the germline V gene. V gave up 0 bases and J gave up 5 bases, with 10 bases separating them. CDR3 coding DNA: TGTGCCAGCAGTTACTCGACGAGCGGAACCGGGGAGCTGTTTTTT. It is translated as CASSYSTSGTGELFF.

The chain employs TRBV10-2 and TRBJ2-2, with a weak D call TRBD1 (6 bases). CDR3 size: 15 residues. Trimming stripped 1 base from V and 3 bases from J, with 9 bases between. Germline CDR1 and CDR2: WSHSY and SAAADI. CDR3 amino acids: CASSEFQGYTGELFF. CDR3 nucleotide sequence: TGCGCCAGCAGTGAGTTCCAGGGGTACACCGGGGAGCTGTTTTTT.

The chain combines TRBV7-2 with TRBJ2-1; 12 positions agree with TRBD2. Germline V gene sequence: CDR1 SGHTA, CDR2 FQGNSA. V gave up 0 bases and J gave up 7 bases; unmatched junction bases: 7. This CDR3 is built from 17 residues. CDR3 bases: TGTGCCAGCAGCTTAGCCCCGGGACTAGCGGGCCAAAATGAGCAGTTCTTC. Protein product: CASSLAPGLAGQNEQFF.

The table lists this clone with a few counts. This chain joins TRBV6-1 and TRBJ1-1; 9 bases match TRBD1. The CDR3 is 13 residues long. Trimming cost V 3 bases and J 8 bases; bases outside gene matches: 4. Per germline, CDR1 MNHNS and CDR2 SASEGT. The chain's CDR3 is CASSDEGTGEAFF. CDR3 in DNA: TGTGCCAGCAGTGATGAAGGGACAGGGGAAGCTTTCTTT.